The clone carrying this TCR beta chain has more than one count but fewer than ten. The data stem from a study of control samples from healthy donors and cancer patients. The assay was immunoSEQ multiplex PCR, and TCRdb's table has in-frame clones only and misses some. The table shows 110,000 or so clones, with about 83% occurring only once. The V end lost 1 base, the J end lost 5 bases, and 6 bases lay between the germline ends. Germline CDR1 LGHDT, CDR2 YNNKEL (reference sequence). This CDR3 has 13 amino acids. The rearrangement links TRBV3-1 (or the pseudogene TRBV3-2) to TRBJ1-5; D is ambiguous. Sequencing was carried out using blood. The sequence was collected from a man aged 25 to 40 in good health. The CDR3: CASSQAVDQPQHF. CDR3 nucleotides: TGTGCCAGCAGCCAAGCCGTCGATCAGCCCCAGCATTTT.